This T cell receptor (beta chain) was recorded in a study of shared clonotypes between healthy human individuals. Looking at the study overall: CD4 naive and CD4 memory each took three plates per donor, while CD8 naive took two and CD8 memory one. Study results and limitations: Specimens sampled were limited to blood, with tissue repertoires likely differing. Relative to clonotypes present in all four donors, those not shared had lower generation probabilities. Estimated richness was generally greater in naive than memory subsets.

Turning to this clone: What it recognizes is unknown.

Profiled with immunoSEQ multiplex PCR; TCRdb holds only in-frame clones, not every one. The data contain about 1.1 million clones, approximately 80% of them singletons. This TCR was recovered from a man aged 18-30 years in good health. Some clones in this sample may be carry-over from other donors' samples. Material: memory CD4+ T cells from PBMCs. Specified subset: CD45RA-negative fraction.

CDR3 in DNA: TGTGCCAGCAGCTTAGATGAGGGGAATGAGCAGTTCTTC. Translation gives CASSLDEGNEQFF. The gene calls are TRBV7-9 and TRBJ2-1; TRBD1 or TRBD2 may be the D gene (5 bases each). CDR1 and CDR2 (germline): SEHNR, FQNEAQ (reference sequence). V shed 1 base and J shed 7 bases, with 8 bases lying between them. The CDR3 has 13 amino acids.